The clone carrying this T cell receptor beta chain has a handful of counts. This entry is derived from a study of early T cells in non-severe SARS-CoV-2 infection. Separate cDNA molecules each had unique molecular identifiers attached to them. MiXCR was run by TCRdb on the 5' RACE reads, yielding one entry per CDR3 protein. The sample includes just under 65,000 distinct CDR3 sequences, around 12% seen only once; the top ten take 4% to 5%. The sequenced sample consisted of whole blood. The sequence derives from an adult who was a healthcare worker with PCR-confirmed SARS-CoV-2 infection or an uninfected control (not recorded which).

The DNA of the CDR3 is TGTGCCAGCAGCCTCGAGAGGACGCCGCACGAGCAGTACTTC. Translated: CASSLERTPHEQYF. The chain recombines TRBV13 with TRBJ2-7, with no clear D. This CDR3 region has 14 residues. CDR1 and CDR2 (germline): PRHDT, FYEKMQ (reference sequence). V lost 5 bases, J lost 5 bases, and 16 bases lay in between. The full variable domain, in which reference TRBV13 and TRBJ2-7 provide the parts outside the CDR3, is AAGVIQSPRHLIKEKRETATLKCYPIPRHDTVYWYQQGPGQDPQFLISFYEKMQSDKGSIPDRFSAQQFSDYHSELNMSSLELGDSALYFCASSLERTPHEQYFGPGTRLTVT.